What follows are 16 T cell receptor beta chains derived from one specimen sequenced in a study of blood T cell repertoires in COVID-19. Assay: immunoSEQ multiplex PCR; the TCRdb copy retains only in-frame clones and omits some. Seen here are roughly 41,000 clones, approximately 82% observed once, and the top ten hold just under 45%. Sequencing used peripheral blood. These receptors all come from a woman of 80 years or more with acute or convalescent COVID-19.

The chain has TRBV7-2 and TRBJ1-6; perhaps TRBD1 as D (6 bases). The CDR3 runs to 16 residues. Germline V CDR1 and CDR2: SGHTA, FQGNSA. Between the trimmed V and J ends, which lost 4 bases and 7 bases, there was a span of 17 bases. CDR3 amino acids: CASSSGGGGGNSPLHF. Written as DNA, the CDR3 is TGTGCCAGCAGCTCCGGCGGGGGGGGCGGAAATTCACCCCTCCACTTT. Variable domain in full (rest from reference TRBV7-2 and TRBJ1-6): GAGVSQSPSNKVTEKGKDVELRCDPISGHTALYWYRQSLGQGLEFLIYFQGNSAPDKSGLPSDRFSAERTGGSVSTLTIQRTQQEDSAVYLCASSSGGGGGNSPLHFGNGTRLTVT.

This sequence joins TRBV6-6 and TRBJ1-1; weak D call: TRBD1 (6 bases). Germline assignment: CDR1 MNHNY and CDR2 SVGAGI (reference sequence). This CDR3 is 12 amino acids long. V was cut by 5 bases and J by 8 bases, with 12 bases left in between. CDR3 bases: TGTGCCAGCAGTCCCGGGGGGACAGAAGCTTTCTTT. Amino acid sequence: CASSPGGTEAFF.

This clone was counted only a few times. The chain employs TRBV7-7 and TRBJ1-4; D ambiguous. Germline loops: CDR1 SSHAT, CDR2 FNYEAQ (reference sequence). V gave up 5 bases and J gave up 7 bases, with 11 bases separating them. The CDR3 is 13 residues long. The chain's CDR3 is CASSPRAGEKLFF. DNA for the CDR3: TGTGCCAGCAGCCCTCGGGCGGGTGAAAAACTGTTTTTT.

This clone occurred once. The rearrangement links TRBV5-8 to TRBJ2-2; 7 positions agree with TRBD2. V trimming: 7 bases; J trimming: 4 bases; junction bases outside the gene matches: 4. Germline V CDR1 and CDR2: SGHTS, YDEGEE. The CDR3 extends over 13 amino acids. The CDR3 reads CASGGDPTGELFF. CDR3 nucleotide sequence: TGTGCCAGCGGGGGGGACCCCACCGGGGAGCTGTTTTTT. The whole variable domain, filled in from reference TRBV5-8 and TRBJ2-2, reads EAGVTQSPTHLIKTRGQQATLRCSPISGHTSVYWYQQALGLGLQFLLWYDEGEERNRGNFPPRFSGRQFPNYSSELNVNALELEDSALYLCASGGDPTGELFFGEGSRLTVL.

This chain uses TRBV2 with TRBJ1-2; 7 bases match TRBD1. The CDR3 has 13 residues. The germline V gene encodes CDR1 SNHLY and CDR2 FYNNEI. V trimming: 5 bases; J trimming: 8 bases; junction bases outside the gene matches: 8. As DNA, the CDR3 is TGTGCCAGCAGTAGGACAGGCGGGGAGGGCTACACCTTC. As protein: CASSRTGGEGYTF.

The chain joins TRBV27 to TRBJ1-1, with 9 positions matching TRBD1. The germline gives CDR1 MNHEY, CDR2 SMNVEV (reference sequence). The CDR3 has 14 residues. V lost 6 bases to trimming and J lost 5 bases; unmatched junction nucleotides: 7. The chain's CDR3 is CASSMTGGGTEAFF. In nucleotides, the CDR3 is TGTGCCAGCAGCATGACAGGGGGGGGAACTGAAGCTTTCTTT.

The CDR3 region has the DNA TGTGCCTGGAGCGGGGCCGGGGGTTTGACTGAAGCTTTCTTT. Its protein product is CAWSGAGGLTEAFF. The chain links TRBV30 to TRBJ1-1; the D gene is possibly TRBD1 (5 bases). Trimming removed 3 bases at V and 5 bases at J, with 16 bases between. The CDR3 has 14 amino acids. Germline V lookup: CDR1 GTSNPN, CDR2 SVGIG (reference sequence).

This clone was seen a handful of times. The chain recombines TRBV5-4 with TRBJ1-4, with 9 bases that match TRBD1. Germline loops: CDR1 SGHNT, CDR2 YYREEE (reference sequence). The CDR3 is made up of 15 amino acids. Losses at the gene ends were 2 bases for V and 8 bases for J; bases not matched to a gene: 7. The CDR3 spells CASSFGDRGNEKLFF. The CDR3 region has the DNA TGTGCCAGCAGCTTTGGTGACAGGGGGAACGAAAAACTGTTTTTT.

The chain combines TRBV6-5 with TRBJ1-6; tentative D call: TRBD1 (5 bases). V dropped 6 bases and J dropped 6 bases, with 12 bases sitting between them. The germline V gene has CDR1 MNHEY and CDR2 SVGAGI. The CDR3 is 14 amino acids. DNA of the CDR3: TGTGCCAGCAGCAAGGGGCCCTTTAATTCACCCCTCCACTTT. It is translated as CASSKGPFNSPLHF.

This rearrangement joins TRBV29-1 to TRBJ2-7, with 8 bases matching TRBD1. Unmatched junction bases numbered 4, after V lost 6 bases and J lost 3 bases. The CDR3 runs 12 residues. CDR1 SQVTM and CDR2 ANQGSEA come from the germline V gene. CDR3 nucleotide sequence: TGCAGCGTCCAGGGGGCCAGCTACGAGCAGTACTTC. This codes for CSVQGASYEQYF.

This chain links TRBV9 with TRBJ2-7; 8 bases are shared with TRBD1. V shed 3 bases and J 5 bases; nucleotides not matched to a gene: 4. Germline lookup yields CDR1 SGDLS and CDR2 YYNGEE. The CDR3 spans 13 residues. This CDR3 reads CASSARQGNEQYF. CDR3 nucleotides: TGTGCCAGCAGCGCTCGACAGGGGAACGAGCAGTACTTC.

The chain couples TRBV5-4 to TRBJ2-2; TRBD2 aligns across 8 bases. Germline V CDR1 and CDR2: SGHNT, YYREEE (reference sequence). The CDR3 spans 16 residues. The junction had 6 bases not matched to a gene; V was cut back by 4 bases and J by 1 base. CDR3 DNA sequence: TGTGCCAGCAGCCGAGGGCTAGCGGGGAACACCGGGGAGCTGTTTTTT. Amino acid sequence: CASSRGLAGNTGELFF.

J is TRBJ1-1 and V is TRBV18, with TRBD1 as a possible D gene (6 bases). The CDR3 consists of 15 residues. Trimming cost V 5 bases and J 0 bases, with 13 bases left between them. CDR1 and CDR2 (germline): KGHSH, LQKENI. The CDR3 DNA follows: TGTGCCAGCTCAAAGGGGGGGCCATTGAACACTGAAGCTTTCTTT. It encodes CASSKGGPLNTEAFF. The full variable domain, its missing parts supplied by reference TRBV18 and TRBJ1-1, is NAGVMQNPRHLVRRRGQEARLRCSPMKGHSHVYWYRQLPEEGLKFMVYLQKENIIDESGMPKERFSAEFPKEGPSILRIQQVVRGDSAAYFCASSKGGPLNTEAFFGQGTRLTVV.

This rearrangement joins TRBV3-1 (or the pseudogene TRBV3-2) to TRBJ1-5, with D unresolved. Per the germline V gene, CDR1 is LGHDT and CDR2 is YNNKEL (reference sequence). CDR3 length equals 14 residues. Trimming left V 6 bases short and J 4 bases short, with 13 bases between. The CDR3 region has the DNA TGTGCCAGCAGTCCTAGGCTGGTAAATCAGCCCCAGCATTTT. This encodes CASSPRLVNQPQHF.

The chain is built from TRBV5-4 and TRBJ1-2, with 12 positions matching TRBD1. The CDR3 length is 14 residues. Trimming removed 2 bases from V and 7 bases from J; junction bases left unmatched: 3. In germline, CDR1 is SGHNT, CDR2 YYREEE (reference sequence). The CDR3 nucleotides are TGTGCCAGCAGCTTACTGGGACAGGGGGCTGGCTACACCTTC. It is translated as CASSLLGQGAGYTF.

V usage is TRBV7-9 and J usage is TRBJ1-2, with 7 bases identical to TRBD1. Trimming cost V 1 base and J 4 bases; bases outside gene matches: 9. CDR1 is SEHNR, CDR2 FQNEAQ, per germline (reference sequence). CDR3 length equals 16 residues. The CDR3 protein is CASSLGMEGAAYGYTF. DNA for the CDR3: TGTGCCAGCAGCTTAGGTATGGAGGGGGCCGCCTATGGCTACACCTTC.